These 5 T cell receptor beta chains were sequenced from one sample in a study of identical twins. TCRdb called the 5' RACE reads again in MiXCR, with one record for every CDR3 protein. Here the sample spans approximately 620,000 distinct CDR3 sequences, 8.6% being singletons. This sample also appeared in a second study, on yellow fever vaccine responses in identical twins.

Material: PBMCs. These receptors came from a woman between 18 and 29 years old in good health.

The rearrangement joins TRBV27 to TRBJ1-1; TRBD1 is a possible D gene (6 bases). Germline V CDR1 and CDR2: MNHEY, SMNVEV (reference sequence). V was trimmed by 7 bases and J by 4 bases, leaving 13 bases between them. The CDR3 extends over 13 amino acids. The CDR3 DNA reads TGTGCCAGCACCATGGGAGGGGGCACTGAAGCTTTCTTT. Translation: CASTMGGGTEAFF.

This clonotype was found many times. The rearrangement links TRBV7-2 to TRBJ2-7; D not certain. Germline CDR1 SGHTA, CDR2 FQGNSA. The V end was cut by 1 base, the J end by 4 bases, with 8 bases between. The CDR3 totals 13 residues. This CDR3 reads CASSLEAKYEQYF. The CDR3 nucleotides read TGTGCCAGCAGCTTAGAGGCTAAATACGAGCAGTACTTC.

The rearrangement joins TRBV19 to TRBJ2-7, with D perhaps assigned TRBD1 or TRBD2 (5 bases each). The CDR3 is 14 amino acids. Germline V gene sequence: CDR1 LNHDA, CDR2 SQIVND (reference sequence). V was clipped by 1 base and J by 3 bases, with 10 bases between them. The CDR3 loop reads CASSIAGPDYEQYF. Here the CDR3 DNA reads TGTGCCAGTAGTATAGCGGGGCCTGACTACGAGCAGTACTTC.

This clonotype came up many times. The chain employs TRBV12-3 or TRBV12-4 and TRBJ1-3, with D maybe TRBD1 (5 bases). This CDR3 spans 16 amino acids. The V gene lost 3 bases and the J gene lost 3 bases, with 15 bases spanning the gap. This chain's CDR3 is CASSFSSRDLGNTIYF. The CDR3 bases are TGTGCCAGCAGTTTTTCAAGCAGGGACCTTGGAAACACCATATATTTT.

The sample holds a few counts of this clonotype. The chain carries TRBV6-2 or TRBV6-3 and TRBJ2-7; the D gene is possibly TRBD2 (6 bases). Trimming removed 2 bases from V and 3 bases from J, with 17 bases in between. CDR3 length: 16 residues. Per germline, CDR1 MNHEY and CDR2 SVGEGT. DNA of the CDR3: TGTGCCAGCAGTTACACGGGACTTCCGAGAAGCTACGAGCAGTACTTC. Protein: CASSYTGLPRSYEQYF.